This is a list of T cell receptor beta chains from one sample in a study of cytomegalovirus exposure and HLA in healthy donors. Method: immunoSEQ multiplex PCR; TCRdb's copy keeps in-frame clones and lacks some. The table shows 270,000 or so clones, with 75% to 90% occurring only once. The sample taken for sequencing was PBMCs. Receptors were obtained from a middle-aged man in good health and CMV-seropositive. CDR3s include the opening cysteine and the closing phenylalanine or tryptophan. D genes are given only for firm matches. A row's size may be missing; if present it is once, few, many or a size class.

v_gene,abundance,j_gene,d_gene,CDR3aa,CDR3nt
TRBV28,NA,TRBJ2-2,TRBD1,CASSGTGRAGELFF,TGTGCCAGCAGCGGGACAGGGAGGGCCGGGGAGCTGTTTTTT
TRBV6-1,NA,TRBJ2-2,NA,CASSEIRLTGELFF,TGTGCCAGCAGTGAAATTAGACTCACCGGGGAGCTGTTTTTT
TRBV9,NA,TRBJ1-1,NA,CASSVGGMNTEAFF,TGTGCCAGCAGCGTAGGCGGAATGAACACTGAAGCTTTCTTT
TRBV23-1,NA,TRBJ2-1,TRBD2,CASSRLPSGSSNEQFF,TGCGCCAGCAGTCGCCTCCCTAGCGGGAGTAGCAATGAGCAGTTCTTC
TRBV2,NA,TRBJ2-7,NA,CASSATSGNLYEQYF,TGTGCCAGCAGCGCTACCTCAGGGAACCTTTACGAGCAGTACTTC
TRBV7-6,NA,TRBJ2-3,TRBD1,CASSFLGGWSTDTQYF,TGTGCCAGCAGCTTTCTAGGGGGCTGGAGCACAGATACGCAGTATTTT
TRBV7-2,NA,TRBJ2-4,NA,CASSLGGLAKNIQYF,TGTGCCAGCAGCTTAGGCGGTCTAGCCAAAAACATTCAGTACTTC
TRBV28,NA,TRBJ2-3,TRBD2,CASSPRTSGAPTQYF,TGTGCCAGCAGTCCCCGGACTAGCGGGGCCCCGACGCAGTATTTT
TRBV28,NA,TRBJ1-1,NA,CASSFQETEKENTEAFF,TGTGCCAGCAGTTTCCAGGAAACCGAAAAAGAAAACACTGAAGCTTTCTTT
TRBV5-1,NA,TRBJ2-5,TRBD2,CASYPGGRQETQYF,TGCGCCAGCTACCCGGGAGGTAGACAAGAGACCCAGTACTTC
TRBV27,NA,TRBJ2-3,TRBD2,CASSFSSGNTDTQYF,TGTGCCAGCAGTTTCTCTAGCGGAAACACAGATACGCAGTATTTT
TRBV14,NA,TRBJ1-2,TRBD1,CASSQDPGQGGGYTF,TGTGCCAGCAGCCAAGATCCTGGACAGGGGGGAGGCTACACCTTC
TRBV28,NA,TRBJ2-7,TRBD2,CASSLGLTYEQYF,TGTGCCAGCAGTTTGGGACTAACCTACGAGCAGTACTTC
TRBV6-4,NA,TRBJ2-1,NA,CASSPGRGNEQFF,TGTGCCAGCAGTCCCGGGAGAGGCAATGAGCAGTTCTTC
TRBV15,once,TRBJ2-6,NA,CATSAFGGPGANVLTF,TGTGCCACCAGCGCCTTCGGGGGGCCTGGGGCCAACGTCCTGACTTTC
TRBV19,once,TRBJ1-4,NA,CASSINSRDRGGRNEKLFF,TGTGCCAGTAGTATTAACTCCCGTGACCGAGGAGGGCGGAATGAAAAACTGTTTTTT
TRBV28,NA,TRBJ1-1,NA,CASSPGRRTEAFF,TGTGCCAGCAGTCCGGGGAGGAGAACTGAAGCTTTCTTT
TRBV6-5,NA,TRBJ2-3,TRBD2,CASRLTSGSPDTQYF,TGTGCCAGCAGATTGACTAGCGGGAGTCCAGATACGCAGTATTTT
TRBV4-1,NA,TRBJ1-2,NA,CASSRGLGGYGYTF,TGCGCCAGCAGCCGAGGGTTGGGAGGCTATGGCTACACCTTC
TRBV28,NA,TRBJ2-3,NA,CASSSSGGTVSTDTQYF,TGTGCCAGCAGTTCTTCTGGCGGGACAGTTAGCACAGATACGCAGTATTTT
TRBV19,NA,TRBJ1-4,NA,CASKQYASAEKLFF,TGTGCCAGTAAACAATACGCTTCAGCGGAAAAACTGTTTTTT
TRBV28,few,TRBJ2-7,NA,CASSPRDSSYEQYF,TGTGCCAGCAGTCCGCGGGACAGTTCCTACGAGCAGTACTTC
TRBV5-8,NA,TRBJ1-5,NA,CASSIINQPQHF,TGTGCCAGCAGCATTATCAATCAGCCCCAGCATTTT
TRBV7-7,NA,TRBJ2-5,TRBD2,CASSLGGLAGVGETQYF,TGTGCTAGCAGCTTAGGCGGACTAGCGGGAGTAGGGGAGACCCAGTACTTC
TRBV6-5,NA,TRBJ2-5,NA,CASSRVGETQYF,TGTGCCAGCAGCAGGGTCGGAGAGACCCAGTACTTC
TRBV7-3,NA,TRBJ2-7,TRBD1,CASSSGTGSYEQYF,TGTGCCAGCAGCTCCGGGACAGGGTCCTACGAGCAGTACTTC
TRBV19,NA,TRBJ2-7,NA,CASSIGTASYEQYF,TGTGCCAGTAGTATAGGGACAGCCTCCTACGAGCAGTACTTC
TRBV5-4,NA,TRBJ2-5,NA,CASSRGQTQETQYF,TGTGCCAGCAGCCGCGGACAGACCCAAGAGACCCAGTACTTC